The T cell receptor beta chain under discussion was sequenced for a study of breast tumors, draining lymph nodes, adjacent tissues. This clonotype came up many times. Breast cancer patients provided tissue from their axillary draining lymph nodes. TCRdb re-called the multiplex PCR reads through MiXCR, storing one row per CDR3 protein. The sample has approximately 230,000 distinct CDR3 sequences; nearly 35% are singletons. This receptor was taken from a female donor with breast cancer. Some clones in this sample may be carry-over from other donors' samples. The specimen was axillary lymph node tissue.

CDR3 bases: TGTGCCAGCAGCCCAGGGAGCGGGGGCTCCTACGAGCAGTACTTC. As protein: CASSPGSGGSYEQYF. The J gene is TRBJ2-7, the V gene TRBV11-2, with 8 bases lining up with TRBD2. CDR1 is SGHAT and CDR2 is FQNNGV in the germline V gene. Trimming at V came to 5 bases and at J to 0 bases, leaving 6 bases not matched to a gene. CDR3 length equals 15 residues.